This T cell receptor beta chain was sequenced during a study of blood T cell repertoires in COVID-19. Authors' processing steps: Estimation of nucleated cell counts relied on the amplification of reference gene primers. Measured with immunoSEQ multiplex PCR; TCRdb has only the in-frame clones, and not every one. The V and J calls and clone size are taken from that table; D and trimming were inferred from the DNA. In the table there are more than 300,000 clones, more than 75% of which are singletons. The CDR3 has 12 amino acids. V dropped 3 bases and J dropped 4 bases, with 7 bases sitting between them. Germline assignment: CDR1 SGDLS and CDR2 YYNGEE.

The sequence was obtained from a woman aged 25 to 39 with COVID-19, enrolled during active disease. Sample: peripheral blood. V gene TRBV9 combines with J gene TRBJ1-1; no clear D. In DNA, the CDR3 is TGTGCCAGCAGCGATTCAGGCACTGAAGCTTTCTTT. It codes for CASSDSGTEAFF.